Here is one TCR beta chain with its context. Antigen unknown. The sample is drawn from a study of CXCR3-negative and CXCR3-positive naive CD8 T cells. Study results and caveats: Partly lower CXCR3 expression followed cryopreservation, and most assays relied on fresh PBMCs. With respect to TRBV-TRBJ usage, naive CXCR3-negative and CXCR3-positive cells were similar; memory differed. Higher TRB CDR3 hydrophobicity marked CXCR3-positive naive cells relative to CXCR3-negative naive cells.

Libraries were UMI-labeled 5' RACE TRB cDNA. From the 5' RACE reads, TCRdb lists one entry per CDR3 protein and no DNA. The sample data list about 110,000 distinct CDR3 sequences. CD45RO-CCR7+CD27+CD95- expression identified naive CD8+ T cells. This CDR3 contains 16 residues. Germline CDR1 is SEHNR and CDR2 is FQNEAQ (reference sequence). The sequencing input was naive CXCR3+ CD8+ T cells from blood. The subset is: CD45RO-CCR7+CD27+CD95- naive CD8+ T cells expressing CXCR3 (TNR3+). The rearrangement links TRBV7-9 to TRBJ2-1. The clonotype was recovered from a human donor in good health. Some clones in this sample may be carry-over from other donors' samples. The CDR3 here is CASSPEVSGSYNEQFF.